The next 29 T cell receptor beta chains were all read from a single sample in a study of OX40 agonist ivuxolimab in advanced cancers. The library was generated by the immunoSEQ multiplex PCR assay. TCRdb's version of the immuneACCESS table is confined to in-frame rearrangements and falls short of the full clone set. An unresolved V gene accounts for under half of the shortfall where checked; the remainder is of unknown origin. The sample profile shows 65,000 to 80,000 clones; roughly nine tenths of them were found once. Of the sample, just over 0.75% falls within the top ten clones. The source material was CD4+ or CD8+ T cells sorted from blood, sampled in a trial of the OX40 agonist ivuxolimab. Source of these receptors: an adult with an advanced solid tumor such as melanoma, head and neck, liver or kidney cancer.

The rearrangement uses TRBV30 and TRBJ1-2; D call uncertain. This CDR3 is 12 amino acids long. In germline, CDR1 is GTSNPN, CDR2 SVGIG (reference sequence). The ends were cut back, 0 bases at V and 5 bases at J, with 7 bases in the middle. In nucleotides, the CDR3 is TGTGCCTGGAGTGTACGTGGTTATGGCTACACCTTC. Protein product: CAWSVRGYGYTF.

This chain links TRBV7-8 with TRBJ2-5, with D possibly being TRBD1 (5 bases). Trimming pared 5 bases from V and 1 base from J, leaving 11 bases between. The CDR3 spans 14 residues. CDR1 is SGHVS, CDR2 FQNEAQ, per germline. CDR3 sequence reads: CASSPGRVQETQYF. CDR3 bases: TGTGCCAGCAGCCCCGGCAGGGTCCAAGAGACCCAGTACTTC. The entire variable domain, with the rest obtained from reference TRBV7-8 and TRBJ2-5, is as follows: GAGVSQSPRYKVAKRGQDVALRCDPISGHVSLFWYQQALGQGPEFLTYFQNEAQLDKSGLPSDRFFAERPEGSVSTLKIQRTQQEDSAVYLCASSPGRVQETQYFGPGTRLLVL.

This clone was recorded only once. The V and J genes are TRBV6-5 and TRBJ2-1; TRBD2 matches at 9 bases. The V gene end was trimmed by 3 bases and the J gene end by 7 bases; junction bases not matched to a gene: 4. Germline values: CDR1 MNHEY, CDR2 SVGAGI. The CDR3 runs to 14 residues. CDR3 in amino acids: CASSYERGANEQFF. The CDR3 region has the DNA TGTGCCAGCAGTTATGAGCGGGGGGCTAATGAGCAGTTCTTC.

This chain joins TRBV7-8 and TRBJ2-7; the D is unclear. The germline gives CDR1 SGHVS, CDR2 FQNEAQ. The CDR3 contains 13 residues. V gave up 2 bases and J gave up 6 bases, with 11 bases separating them. CDR3 in DNA: TGTGCCAGCAGCTTAATTGCTTTTCCCGAGCAGTACTTC. It codes for CASSLIAFPEQYF.

This rearrangement joins TRBV6-4 to TRBJ2-3, with 11 positions matching TRBD2. The length of the CDR3 is 15 residues. In germline, CDR1 is MRHNA, CDR2 SNTAGT. Losses at the gene ends were 5 bases for V and 3 bases for J; bases not matched to a gene: 4. The DNA for the CDR3 is TGTGCCAGCAGTCCACTAGCGGGGGTTACAGATACGCAGTATTTT. Protein product: CASSPLAGVTDTQYF.

The chain couples TRBV7-2 to TRBJ2-5; no clear D gene. This CDR3 is built from 12 residues. V lost 2 bases, J lost 5 bases, and 6 bases lay in between. Germline assignment: CDR1 SGHTA and CDR2 FQGNSA. CDR3 protein: CASSLNVETQYF. For the CDR3, the DNA is TGTGCCAGCAGCTTAAATGTGGAGACCCAGTACTTC.

As to this clone: A junction boundary mismatches the germline segment, possibly from a read error. The chain is built from TRBV18 and TRBJ2-7; TRBD2 matches 13 bases. This CDR3 has 15 amino acids. Germline V gene sequence: CDR1 KGHSH, CDR2 LQKENI. The DNA for the CDR3 is TGTGCCAGCTCCACCGGACTAGCGGGAGCCAATGAGCGGTACTTC. Translation gives CASSTGLAGANERYF.

The chain links TRBV6-5 to TRBJ1-5; D remains ambiguous. V was pared by 2 bases and J by 0 bases, with 5 bases between. The CDR3 has 14 amino acids. Germline lookup yields CDR1 MNHEY and CDR2 SVGAGI. The CDR3 reads CASSYSASNQPQHF. Here the CDR3 DNA reads TGTGCCAGCAGTTACAGTGCTAGCAATCAGCCCCAGCATTTT.

The chain has TRBV6-5 and TRBJ1-5; maybe TRBD1 (5 bases). CDR1 is MNHEY, CDR2 SVGAGI, per germline. The V gene lost 5 bases and the J gene lost 6 bases, with 17 bases spanning the gap. The length of the CDR3 is 15 residues. The CDR3 DNA is TGTGCCAGCAGTCCTCGGGGGGACGGAGGTCAGCCCCAGCATTTT. Translated: CASSPRGDGGQPQHF.

This clone has a handful of counts. The sample carries other DNA sequences with the same CDR3. The V gene is TRBV30, the J gene TRBJ1-5; the D is unclear. CDR3 size: 13 residues. In germline, CDR1 is GTSNPN, CDR2 SVGIG (reference sequence). The germline V and J ends were trimmed by 2 bases and 3 bases, with 8 bases remaining between them. CDR3 in DNA: TGTGCCTGGAGTAGCCAGGACAATCAGCCCCAGCATTTT. This sequence encodes CAWSSQDNQPQHF.

The chain links TRBV30 to TRBJ2-7, with TRBD2 matching 12 bases. The CDR3 extends over 15 amino acids. The V gene end was trimmed by 2 bases and the J gene end by 6 bases; junction bases not matched to a gene: 8. Germline CDR1 and CDR2: GTSNPN and SVGIG (reference sequence). CDR3 residues: CAWSLPSGGAIEQYF. CDR3 DNA sequence: TGTGCCTGGAGTCTCCCTAGCGGGGGGGCCATCGAGCAGTACTTC.

This clone was observed a single time. An end of the junction differs from the germline gene, which may be a read error. For the CDR3, the DNA is TGTGCCAGCAGCCCTAGTACGGGGAAAAACATTCAGCACTTC. Its protein product is CASSPSTGKNIQHF. The chain employs TRBV7-8 and TRBJ2-4; D is possibly TRBD2 (5 bases). This CDR3 has 14 residues. CDR1 is SGHVS, CDR2 FQNEAQ, per germline.

The V and J genes are TRBV12-5 and TRBJ2-2, with a tentative D call TRBD1 (5 bases). The CDR3 consists of 13 residues. V was trimmed by 8 bases and J by 7 bases, leaving 14 bases between them. Looked up from germline, CDR1 is LGHNT and CDR2 is FRNRAP. The CDR3 protein is CASSSGLGGELFF. The CDR3 DNA is TGTGCTAGTTCTTCAGGGTTGGGCGGGGAGCTGTTTTTT.

The chain uses TRBV6-1 and TRBJ2-7, with D unresolved. The ends were cut back, 5 bases at V and 5 bases at J, with 4 bases in the middle. Germline V CDR1 and CDR2: MNHNS, SASEGT. The CDR3 contains 10 residues. The CDR3 spells CASSNDEQYF. The CDR3 coding sequence is TGTGCCAGCAGTAACGACGAGCAGTACTTC.

This clone was seen only once. The rearrangement links TRBV7-3 to TRBJ2-7; 10 bases line up with TRBD2. The CDR3 loop spans 15 amino acids. Trimming took 3 bases from V and 6 from J; bases not matched to a gene: 8. CDR1 is SGHTA and CDR2 is FQGTGA in the germline V gene. For the CDR3, the DNA is TGTGCCAGCAGCTTGGGGCTAGCGGGAGCTGGCGAGCAGTACTTC. The encoded protein is CASSLGLAGAGEQYF. The full variable domain, with the rest looked up from reference TRBV7-3 and TRBJ2-7, is GAGVSQTPSNKVTEKGKYVELRCDPISGHTALYWYRQSLGQGPEFLIYFQGTGAADDSGLPNDRFFAVRPEGSVSTLKIQRTERGDSAVYLCASSLGLAGAGEQYFGPGTRLTVT.

The chain uses TRBV5-6 and TRBJ2-1, with TRBD2 matching over 7 bases. Germline lookup yields CDR1 SGHDT and CDR2 YYEEEE. The CDR3 is 17 amino acids. V was clipped by 0 bases and J by 6 bases; unmatched bases: 12. This chain's CDR3 is CASSLVGGGDLFNEQFF. The CDR3 DNA follows: TGTGCCAGCAGCTTGGTGGGTGGGGGGGACCTATTCAATGAGCAGTTCTTC. The whole variable domain, remainder taken from reference TRBV5-6 and TRBJ2-1, is DAGVTQSPTHLIKTRGQQVTLRCSPKSGHDTVSWYQQALGQGPQFIFQYYEEEERQRGNFPDRFSGHQFPNYSSELNVNALLLGDSALYLCASSLVGGGDLFNEQFFGPGTRLTVL.

This clone was seen once. The CDR3 sequence is CASSLDGTDEKLFF. Here the CDR3 DNA reads TGTGCCAGCAGCTTAGATGGGACCGATGAAAAACTGTTTTTT. The chain recombines TRBV11-1 with TRBJ1-4, with D possibly TRBD1 on 5 matching bases. The CDR3 is 14 amino acids. Trimming removed 1 base from V and 6 bases from J, with 9 bases in between. Germline-derived CDR1 and CDR2 are SGHAT and FQDESV (reference sequence).

The V call is TRBV5-4, the J call TRBJ1-2; D is perhaps TRBD1 (6 bases). The CDR3 totals 15 residues. V lost 0 bases and J lost 3, with 12 bases in between. CDR1 SGHNT and CDR2 YYREEE come from the germline V gene (reference sequence). CDR3 in amino acids: CASSLDNRAYYGYTF. The CDR3 DNA reads TGTGCCAGCAGCTTGGATAACAGGGCATACTATGGCTACACCTTC. Supplemented by reference TRBV5-4 and TRBJ1-2, the full variable domain reads ETGVTQSPTHLIKTRGQQVTLRCSSQSGHNTVSWYQQALGQGPQFIFQYYREEENGRGNFPPRFSGLQFPNYSSELNVNALELDDSALYLCASSLDNRAYYGYTFGSGTRLTVV.

Points on this clone: Distinct nucleotide sequences in the sample also encode this CDR3. This chain joins TRBV5-1 and TRBJ2-7, with D possibly called TRBD1 or TRBD2 (5 bases each). Per germline, CDR1 SGHRS and CDR2 YFSETQ. V lost 3 bases to trimming and J lost 6 bases, with 22 bases between them. This CDR3 contains 16 residues. DNA of the CDR3: TGCGCCAGCAGCTCCGGACCCCACTCTACGGGGACCGAGCAGTACTTC. Encoded protein: CASSSGPHSTGTEQYF.

This clone was seen more than once but under ten times. This chain uses TRBV5-1 with TRBJ2-2; 8 bases are shared with TRBD1. V was clipped by 7 bases and J by 7 bases; unmatched bases: 9. This CDR3 contains 14 residues. Germline CDR1 and CDR2: SGHRS and YFSETQ. CDR3 nucleotide sequence: TGCGCCAGCGGGGACCAGGGGGCGCGCGGGGAGCTGTTTTTT. Its translation is CASGDQGARGELFF.

The rearrangement joins TRBV11-3 to TRBJ2-3; D is unclear. This CDR3 has 14 residues. V lost 5 bases and J lost 3, with 12 bases in between. CDR1 is SGHNT and CDR2 is YENEEA in the germline V gene. Here the CDR3 DNA reads TGTGCCAGCAGCCTCGGAACAGCGACAGATACGCAGTATTTT. It encodes CASSLGTATDTQYF. Combining the CDR3 with reference TRBV11-3 and TRBJ2-3 gives the whole variable domain EAGVVQSPRYKIIEKKQPVAFWCNPISGHNTLYWYLQNLGQGPELLIRYENEEAVDDSQLPKDRFSAERLKGVDSTLKIQPAELGDSAVYLCASSLGTATDTQYFGPGTRLTVL.

V usage is TRBV4-3 and J usage is TRBJ2-5; a possible D gene is TRBD2 (5 bases). CDR1 LGHNA and CDR2 YSLEER come from the germline V gene. V was trimmed by 3 bases and J by 5 bases, leaving 13 bases between them. This CDR3 contains 14 residues. In DNA, the CDR3 is TGCGCCAGCAGCCAGGCGGGTCCCGGGGAGACCCAGTACTTC. It specifies CASSQAGPGETQYF.

The CDR3 nucleotides read TGTGCCAGCAGCCCGTTTCGGGGGGGCAAATACGAGCAGTACTTC. This sequence encodes CASSPFRGGKYEQYF. This chain links TRBV5-4 with TRBJ2-7; 8 positions match TRBD2. CDR3 length equals 15 residues. CDR1 is SGHNT and CDR2 is YYREEE in the germline V gene (reference sequence). The junction had 10 bases not matched to a gene; V was cut back by 4 bases and J by 4 bases.

V and J are TRBV19 and TRBJ2-3, with D perhaps matching TRBD1 or TRBD2 (6 bases each). The CDR3 consists of 16 residues. The V end lost 5 bases, the J end lost 2 bases, and 17 bases lay between the germline ends. Germline assignment: CDR1 LNHDA and CDR2 SQIVND (reference sequence). CDR3 residues: CASSRQEGVSTDTQYF. The CDR3 DNA is TGTGCCAGTAGTCGCCAGGAGGGGGTTTCCACAGATACGCAGTATTTT.

This clone has a single count. The chain links TRBV29-1 to TRBJ1-2; D call uncertain. Looked up from germline, CDR1 is SQVTM and CDR2 is ANQGSEA. The CDR3 runs to 11 residues. Trimming took off 1 base at V and 8 bases at J, with 8 bases between the two ends. The DNA for the CDR3 is TGCAGCGTTGAAGGGGAGAACGGCTACACCTTC. Translation gives CSVEGENGYTF.

The CDR3 protein is CASSQDRVGYGYTF. DNA for the CDR3: TGTGCCAGCAGCCAAGACAGGGTCGGCTATGGCTACACCTTC. The gene calls are TRBV6-5 and TRBJ1-2; TRBD1 agrees at 7 bases. Germline V lookup: CDR1 MNHEY, CDR2 SVGAGI. This CDR3 has 14 residues. V lost 6 bases to trimming and J lost 4 bases; unmatched junction nucleotides: 8.

The gene calls are TRBV11-3 and TRBJ2-7; perhaps TRBD1 as D (6 bases). Germline loops: CDR1 SGHNT, CDR2 YENEEA. The CDR3 runs to 12 residues. V gave up 5 bases and J gave up 5 bases, with 10 bases separating them. CDR3 sequence: CASSANRDEQYF. For the CDR3, the DNA is TGTGCCAGCAGCGCTAACAGGGACGAGCAGTACTTC.

The chain employs TRBV28 and TRBJ1-5; unclear D gene. This CDR3 has 16 amino acids. V lost 4 bases to trimming and J lost 0 bases, with 13 bases between them. CDR1 and CDR2 from the germline V gene are MDHEN and SYDVKM. DNA of the CDR3: TGTGCCAGCAGTTCATCGAGGGCGTATAGCAATCAGCCCCAGCATTTT. Protein: CASSSSRAYSNQPQHF. The entire variable domain, with the rest obtained from reference TRBV28 and TRBJ1-5, is as follows: DVKVTQSSRYLVKRTGEKVFLECVQDMDHENMFWYRQDPGLGLRLIYFSYDVKMKEKGDIPEGYSVSREKKERFSLILESASTNQTSMYLCASSSSRAYSNQPQHFGDGTRLSIL.

This chain connects TRBV6-5 to TRBJ1-5; D not certain. Per germline, CDR1 MNHEY and CDR2 SVGAGI. Trimming removed 5 bases at V and 4 bases at J, with 6 bases between. The CDR3 has 12 amino acids. The CDR3 region is CASSSGNQPQHF. For the CDR3, the DNA is TGTGCCAGCAGTAGCGGGAATCAGCCCCAGCATTTT.